Listed below are T cell receptor beta chains from one sample, sequenced in a study of radiation and T cells in renal cell carcinoma. This table comes from immunoSEQ multiplex PCR, and its TCRdb copy is limited to in-frame clones, with some not included. This sample has 150,000 or so clones, with 88% found just once. Sequencing was performed on blood, taken from a patient whose treatment included radiotherapy and nephrectomy. These receptors came from a woman in her fifties or sixties with renal cell carcinoma. The CDR3 runs from the conserved cysteine through the conserved F or W. D genes are given only for firm matches. A clone size is listed for some rows: how often the clone was seen (once, few, many), or a class if it is expanded.

>TRBJ1-2|once|TRBV13|TRBD1
TGTGCCAGCAGCTTAGACAGGGGGTATGGCTACACCTTC
CASSLDRGYGYTF
>TRBJ2-7|NA|TRBV9|NA
TGTGCCAGCAGCTCGGGACCCAGTACCTACGAGCAGTACTTC
CASSSGPSTYEQYF
>TRBJ1-6|NA|TRBV5-1|NA
TGCGCCAGCAGCTTGGGAGGACAGCGCTATAATTCACCCCTCCACTTT
CASSLGGQRYNSPLHF
>TRBJ1-6|NA|TRBV7-2|TRBD1
TGTGCCAGCAGCTTTGGAGACAGGGATAATTCACCCCTCCACTTT
CASSFGDRDNSPLHF
>TRBJ1-4|NA|TRBV2|NA
TGTGCCAGCAGAGGAGATTATAATGAAAAACTGTTTTTT
CASRGDYNEKLFF
>TRBJ1-1|NA|TRBV9|TRBD1
TGTGCCAGCAGCGGACAGGGGGAGGGTGAAGCTTTCTTT
CASSGQGEGEAFF
>TRBJ2-5|NA|TRBV2|TRBD1
TGTGCCAGCAGCCGGGACAGGGTAGATAGGGAGACCCAGTACTTC
CASSRDRVDRETQYF
>TRBJ2-7|NA|TRBV9|TRBD1
TGTGCCAGCAGTATGCACCGGGACAGGGGGTCCTACGAGCAGTACTTC
CASSMHRDRGSYEQYF
>TRBJ2-3|NA|TRBV6-1|NA
TGTGCCAGCAGTGAAGGGGACGGCTGGTATAGCACAGATACGCAGTATTTT
CASSEGDGWYSTDTQYF
>TRBJ1-6|few|TRBV5-1|NA
TGCGCCAGCAGAGCTACAGAGAATTCACCCCTCCACTTT
CASRATENSPLHF
>TRBJ1-2|once|TRBV7-2|NA
TGTGCCAGCAGCTTGAGTCTGGGGGCGGACTATGGCTACACCTTC
CASSLSLGADYGYTF
>TRBJ1-1|NA|TRBV2|NA
TGTGCCAGCATAGACAGGTCGATGAACACTGAAGCTTTCTTT
CASIDRSMNTEAFF
>TRBJ2-5|NA|TRBV20-1|NA
TGCAGTGCTAGGTACCAAGAGACCCAGTACTTC
CSARYQETQYF
>TRBJ2-7|NA|TRBV6-5|TRBD2
TGTGCCAGCAGTTTAGCGGGGGCTATCTACGAGCAGTACTTC
CASSLAGAIYEQYF
>TRBJ2-6|NA|TRBV5-4|NA
TGTGCCAGCAGCTTGGGTCCTAGTTTGAAGAACTCTGGGGCCAACGTCCTGACTTTC
CASSLGPSLKNSGANVLTF
>TRBJ1-2|few|TRBV10-3|NA
TGTGCCATCAGTGATTCCAACAGCAAACTCTATGGCTACACCTTC
CAISDSNSKLYGYTF
>TRBJ2-7|NA|TRBV11-3|NA
TGTGCCAGCAGCTACTGTCGGAGGGGAACCTACGAGCAGTACTTC
CASSYCRRGTYEQYF
>TRBJ1-1|NA|TRBV20-1|NA
TGCAGTGCTCCAAGGACAGATGAAGCTTTCTTT
CSAPRTDEAFF
>TRBJ2-2|few|TRBV5-1|NA
TGCGCCAGCAGCTTGGACCGGTCGTCCGGGGAGCTGTTTTTT
CASSLDRSSGELFF
>TRBJ2-1|NA|TRBV2|TRBD2
TGTGCCAGCAGTGAAGGGGTGCGGGGGTCCAATGAGCAGTTCTTC
CASSEGVRGSNEQFF
>TRBJ2-7|NA|TRBV7-2|NA
TGTGCCAGCAGCCCCAGAGGGGGGGCCGGATACGAGCAGTACTTC
CASSPRGGAGYEQYF
>TRBJ2-1|NA|TRBV5-6|NA
TGTGCCAGCAGGTCGCAGGGGTACGGGCAGTTCTTC
CASRSQGYGQFF
>TRBJ2-7|NA|TRBV13|NA
TGTGCCAGCAGCTTTTATGAGGGGGAGCAGTACTTC
CASSFYEGEQYF
>TRBJ1-4|NA|TRBV5-6|NA
TGTGCCAGCAGCTTGGTGGCAGGAAATGAAAAACTGTTTTTT
CASSLVAGNEKLFF
>TRBJ2-4|NA|TRBV7-9|NA
TGTGCCAGCAGCTCCTCCGAGTCCAGGGAACCCAAAAACATTCAGTACTTC
CASSSSESREPKNIQYF
>TRBJ2-7|NA|TRBV18|NA
TGTGCCAGCTCACCACCTCCCGGGGGCACTCCCTACGAGCAGTACTTC
CASSPPPGGTPYEQYF
>TRBJ2-7|NA|TRBV30|TRBD2
TGTGCCTGGAGTGTACTTGGGACTAGCGGGGGGGGACGGTACTTC
CAWSVLGTSGGGRYF
>TRBJ1-1|NA|TRBV18|NA
TGTGCCAGCTCACCAGCAGTTAACACTGAAGCTTTCTTT
CASSPAVNTEAFF
>TRBJ2-7|NA|TRBV5-1|NA
TGCGCCAGCAGCCCCGGGGACGCAGGGATCTCCTACGAGCAGTACTTC
CASSPGDAGISYEQYF
>TRBJ1-1|NA|TRBV2|NA
TGTGCCAGCAGTGTGGGTATGAACACTGAAGCTTTCTTT
CASSVGMNTEAFF
>TRBJ2-7|NA|TRBV5-8|NA
TGTGCCAGCAGCCTACGGACAGCTAGGGACTCCTACGAGCAGTACTTC
CASSLRTARDSYEQYF
>TRBJ2-3|NA|TRBV5-1|TRBD2
TGCGCCAGCAGCCAGACTAGCGGGGGGCCCACAGATACGCAGTATTTT
CASSQTSGGPTDTQYF
>TRBJ2-1|NA|TRBV6-6|TRBD2
TGTGCCACCCTAGGACTAGCGGGGTGGAATGAGCAGTTCTTC
CATLGLAGWNEQFF
>TRBJ2-2|NA|TRBV2|TRBD1
TGTGCCAGCAGTGTATCTGACAGGGGAGTTGCCGGGGAGCTGTTTTTT
CASSVSDRGVAGELFF
>TRBJ2-5|NA|TRBV21-1|NA
NA
CASSKVGQGAGRTIQETQYF
>TRBJ2-1|few|TRBV9|TRBD1
TGTGCCAGCAGCGGACGGGGACAGAACAATGAGCAGTTCTTC
CASSGRGQNNEQFF
>TRBJ2-5|NA|TRBV6-5|NA
TGTGCCAGCAGGCTATGGCCTAGGCAAGAGACCCAGTACTTC
CASRLWPRQETQYF
>TRBJ2-5|NA|TRBV7-6|NA
TGTGCCAGCAGCTTAGTTCCAGGGCAAGAGACCCAGTACTTC
CASSLVPGQETQYF
>TRBJ2-3|NA|TRBV5-1|NA
TGCGCCAGCACTCCGGGACACAGCACAGATACGCAGTATTTT
CASTPGHSTDTQYF
>TRBJ1-2|NA|TRBV7-9|NA
TGTGCCAGCAGCTTAGGTCAGATCCTCTATGGCTACACCTTC
CASSLGQILYGYTF
>TRBJ1-5|NA|TRBV2|TRBD1
TGTGCCAGCAGTCCTGCAGGGGGGAATCAGCCCCAGCATTTT
CASSPAGGNQPQHF
>TRBJ1-6|NA|TRBV28|TRBD1
TGTGCCAGCAGTACCCCACAGGGGGCCGGGGATTCACCCCTCCACTTT
CASSTPQGAGDSPLHF
>TRBJ1-2|NA|TRBV19|NA
TGTGCCAGTTCCCTACGGAGGGCAGCGCTTAACTATGGCTACACCTTC
CASSLRRAALNYGYTF
>TRBJ2-4|NA|TRBV11-2|NA
TGTGCCAGCAGCTTAGGTACAAACATTCAGTACTTC
CASSLGTNIQYF
>TRBJ2-1|few|TRBV7-9|TRBD1
TGTGCCAGCAGCCCCGGGACAGGGGGTTACAATGAGCAGTTCTTC
CASSPGTGGYNEQFF
>TRBJ1-3|NA|TRBV7-2|NA
TGTGCCAGCAGCTTATCGGGGCGGTCTGGAAACACCATATATTTT
CASSLSGRSGNTIYF
>TRBJ1-5|few|TRBV10-3|NA
TGTGCCATCAGTGCGGCAGGGACTCAGCCCCAGCATTTT
CAISAAGTQPQHF
>TRBJ1-2|NA|TRBV2|NA
TGTGCCAGCAGCAAAACGGGGCTCAACTATGGCTACACCTTC
CASSKTGLNYGYTF
>TRBJ2-1|NA|TRBV10-3|TRBD2
TGTGCCATCAGCCCCTCCGGGGGAACTAGCGGGGGGGCCAGTGAGCAGTTCTTC
CAISPSGGTSGGASEQFF
>TRBJ2-3|few|TRBV7-2|NA
TGTGCCAGCAGCTTAGTACGGGTAGATACGCAGTATTTT
CASSLVRVDTQYF
>TRBJ1-1|NA|TRBV11-2|NA
TGTGCCAGCAGCTTAGCGCAGGGAATTGGCGCTGAAGCTTTCTTT
CASSLAQGIGAEAFF
>TRBJ2-7|NA|TRBV5-1|NA
TGCGCCAGCAGCTTGGCCGGGGATTTGGGAGGATACGAGCAGTACTTC
CASSLAGDLGGYEQYF
>TRBJ1-2|NA|TRBV4-1|NA
TGCGCCAGCAGCCCATTCTCGGTGGACTATGGCTACACCTTC
CASSPFSVDYGYTF
>TRBJ1-3|NA|TRBV2|TRBD1
TGTGCCAGCAGGACAGGGGAGGGAAACACCATATATTTT
CASRTGEGNTIYF
>TRBJ1-2|NA|TRBV6-6|TRBD1
TGTGCCAGCAGTTTAGACAGGGAGACTAACTATGGCTACACCTTC
CASSLDRETNYGYTF
>TRBJ2-3|NA|TRBV5-1|NA
TGCGCCAGCAGCTTGGGAGGCCCGCCGAGCACGCAGTATTTT
CASSLGGPPSTQYF
>TRBJ2-5|NA|TRBV7-9|NA
TGTGCCAGCAGCTGGGGGACCGGGCAAGAGACCCAGTACTTC
CASSWGTGQETQYF
>TRBJ2-7|NA|TRBV19|NA
TGTGCCAGTAGCCGGGACCGTGCAGGGTACGAGCAGTACTTC
CASSRDRAGYEQYF
>TRBJ1-1|NA|TRBV2|TRBD1
TGTGCCGGCAAAAGCGGCAGGGGGCTGAACACTGAAGCTTTCTTT
CAGKSGRGLNTEAFF
>TRBJ2-2|NA|TRBV19|NA
TGTGCCAGTAGTCAACGAGGGTCTGGGACAAGGTTCACCGGGGAGCTGTTTTTT
CASSQRGSGTRFTGELFF